The 11 T cell receptor beta chains below come from one sample, sequenced in a study of T-cell memory formation after mild COVID-19. MiXCR was run by TCRdb on the 5' RACE reads, yielding one entry per CDR3 protein. The sample contains more than 250,000 distinct CDR3 sequences, approximately 16% of which appear only once. The sample comprised PBMCs or a T cell subset sorted from them (not recorded which). These receptor sequences come from a man between 18 and 29 years old who had mild COVID-19 (a few samples of this study predate the infection). Cell type and time point are not known.

The chain carries TRBV28 and TRBJ1-3; unclear D gene. This CDR3 comprises 15 residues. V lost 1 base and J lost 0, with 7 bases in between. CDR1 and CDR2 (germline): MDHEN, SYDVKM. CDR3 bases: TGTGCCAGCAGTTTATACCCCAGCTCTGGAAACACCATATATTTT. Amino acid sequence: CASSLYPSSGNTIYF.

This clonotype was recorded a few times. This chain uses TRBV5-1 with TRBJ1-2, with D uncertain. The V gene's germline CDR1 is SGHRS and CDR2 YFSETQ. Trimming removed 2 bases from V and 6 bases from J, with 11 bases in between. This CDR3 has 13 residues. The CDR3 bases are TGCGCCAGCAGCTTCCTAGGTGGGGATGGCTACACCTTC. It specifies CASSFLGGDGYTF.

The chain carries TRBV7-9 and TRBJ2-7, with D unresolved. Trimming left V 4 bases short and J 5 bases short, with 6 bases between. The CDR3 spans 11 residues. The V gene's germline CDR1 is SEHNR and CDR2 FQNEAQ (reference sequence). The CDR3, as DNA: TGTGCCAGCAGCTCCGGGCACGAGCAGTACTTC. As protein: CASSSGHEQYF.

This clonotype was seen only a few times. The chain carries TRBV10-2 and TRBJ2-5, with 8 bases aligning to TRBD2. This CDR3 has 13 residues. The V segment lost 7 bases and the J segment 5 bases; nucleotides outside the gene matches: 6. Germline values: CDR1 WSHSY, CDR2 SAAADI. The CDR3: CASKFGGGETQYF. In DNA form, the CDR3 reads TGCGCCAGCAAGTTTGGCGGGGGGGAGACCCAGTACTTC.

The V call is TRBV7-3, the J call TRBJ2-7; 16 bases match TRBD2. CDR1 is SGHTA, CDR2 FQGTGA, per germline. Germline trimming cut 5 bases from V and 4 bases from J; bases unmatched to any gene: 14. The CDR3 has 19 amino acids. CDR3 DNA sequence: TGTGCCAGCAGCCTCACGGGGACTAGCGGGGGGGCCTCTGGTTACGAGCAGTACTTC. This encodes CASSLTGTSGGASGYEQYF.

V usage is TRBV2 and J usage is TRBJ1-4; no firm D call. CDR3 length: 13 amino acids. CDR1 and CDR2 from the germline V gene are SNHLY and FYNNEI. Trimming took 6 bases from V and 5 from J, leaving 10 bases between them. The chain's CDR3 is CASSLRQNEKLFF. CDR3 nucleotide sequence: TGTGCCAGCAGCTTGCGCCAAAATGAAAAACTGTTTTTT.

This clonotype was observed a few times. The chain has TRBV9 and TRBJ2-2; 11 bases align to TRBD2. The germline V gene has CDR1 SGDLS and CDR2 YYNGEE. V was pared by 3 bases and J by 0 bases, with 1 base of the junction left unmatched. The CDR3 has 16 residues. This CDR3 is CASSGGLAANTGELFF. The CDR3, as DNA: TGTGCCAGCAGCGGGGGACTAGCGGCGAACACCGGGGAGCTGTTTTTT.

This clonotype was detected a few times. The chain uses TRBV7-3 and TRBJ2-2; D call uncertain. Per germline, CDR1 SGHTA and CDR2 FQGTGA. The CDR3 is made up of 16 amino acids. Between the trimmed V and J ends, which lost 3 bases and 1 base, there was a span of 12 bases. The CDR3 protein is CASSLHSLKNTGELFF. CDR3 nucleotides: TGTGCCAGCAGCTTGCATAGCTTAAAGAACACCGGGGAGCTGTTTTTT.

This clonotype came up many times. The chain carries TRBV4-2 and TRBJ2-3; weak D call: TRBD2 (5 bases). Germline assignment: CDR1 LGHNA and CDR2 YNFKEQ. This CDR3 region has 21 residues. V lost 2 bases and J 2 bases, leaving 29 bases between the germline ends. The CDR3 DNA follows: TGTGCCAGCAGCCAATTGGGGTGGGTAGCTGAGCGGAACAAGAACACAGATACGCAGTATTTT. This codes for CASSQLGWVAERNKNTDTQYF.

Only a few counts were recorded for this clonotype. This chain uses TRBV5-1 with TRBJ2-7, with D uncertain. The V gene lost 0 bases and the J gene lost 2 bases, with 9 bases spanning the gap. The CDR3 has 14 amino acids. CDR1 and CDR2 from the germline V gene are SGHRS and YFSETQ. The CDR3 region is CASSLVSGAYEQYV. For the CDR3, the DNA is TGCGCCAGCAGCTTGGTCTCCGGAGCCTACGAGCAGTACGTC.

The J gene is TRBJ2-5, the V gene TRBV28; the match to TRBD2 covers 11 bases. CDR3 size: 18 residues. The ends lost 3 bases at V and 6 bases at J; junction bases unmatched: 15. Germline V gives CDR1 MDHEN, CDR2 SYDVKM. CDR3 sequence (DNA): TGTGCCAGCAGTTTTAGAGGGTGGGGACTAGCGGTAAGAAAGACCCAGTACTTC. This gives the protein CASSFRGWGLAVRKTQYF.